The T cell receptor (beta chain) under discussion was sequenced for a study of CD8 T cells in ankylosing spondylitis. Study conclusions and caveats: Matched ankylosing spondylitis synovial fluid reportedly showed significant enrichment of disease-linked clones.

This clonotype was observed a few times. Its antigen is not known. The germline gives CDR1 SGHVS, CDR2 FQNEAQ. V dropped 1 base and J dropped 4; count of bases not matched to a gene: 5. This CDR3 is 15 amino acids long. TCRdb reprocessed the 5' RACE reads with MiXCR, giving one entry per CDR3 protein. This table has 300,000 to 400,000 distinct CDR3 sequences, more than 9% appearing once. The clonotype comes from a female donor with ankylosing spondylitis or in good health (not recorded which). The gene calls are TRBV7-8 and TRBJ2-3; TRBD1 matches at 7 bases. The sample comprised blood, either unsorted or a sorted T cell fraction (not recorded which). As DNA, the CDR3 is TGTGCCAGCAGCTTAGATTTTCAGGGGGCAGATACGCAGTATTTT. As protein: CASSLDFQGADTQYF.